This TCR beta chain came from a study of blood T cell repertoires in COVID-19. Turning to the study itself: The United States, Italy and Spain provided the acute and convalescent COVID-19 samples.

Participants reported their clinical history, and cohort assignment relied on those reports. Here immunoSEQ multiplex PCR was the method, and the copy in TCRdb shows in-frame clones only, minus some. Among 120,000 or so clones, 84% were seen once, and the ten largest hold roughly 4%. This sequence originates from a woman aged 25 to 39 who had recovered from COVID-19. Sequencing was carried out using PBMCs or T cells enriched from blood (not recorded which).

CDR3 protein: CASSPPTGAKNIQYF. Here the CDR3 DNA reads TGTGCCAGCAGCCCCCCCACAGGAGCCAAAAACATTCAGTACTTC. The chain is built from TRBV11-1 and TRBJ2-4; possibly TRBD1 for D (5 bases). This CDR3 spans 15 amino acids. Germline CDR1 SGHAT, CDR2 FQDESV (reference sequence). Trimming left V 5 bases short and J 0 bases short, with 11 bases between. The full variable domain, its missing parts supplied by reference TRBV11-1 and TRBJ2-4, is EAEVAQSPRYKITEKSQAVAFWCDPISGHATLYWYRQILGQGPELLVQFQDESVVDDSQLPKDRFSAERLKGVDSTLKIQPAELGDSAMYLCASSPPTGAKNIQYFGAGTRLSVL.